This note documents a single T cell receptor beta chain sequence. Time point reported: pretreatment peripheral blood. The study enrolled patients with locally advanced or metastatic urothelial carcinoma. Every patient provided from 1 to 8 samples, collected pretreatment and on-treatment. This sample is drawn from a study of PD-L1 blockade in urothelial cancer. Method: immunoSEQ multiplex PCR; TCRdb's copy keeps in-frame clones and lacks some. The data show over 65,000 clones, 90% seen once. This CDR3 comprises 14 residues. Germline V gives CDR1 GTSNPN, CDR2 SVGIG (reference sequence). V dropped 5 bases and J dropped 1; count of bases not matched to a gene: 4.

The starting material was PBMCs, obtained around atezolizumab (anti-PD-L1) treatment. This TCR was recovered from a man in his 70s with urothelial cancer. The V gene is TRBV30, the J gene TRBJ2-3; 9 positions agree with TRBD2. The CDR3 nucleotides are TGTGCCTGGGATCGACTAGCGGGCACAGATACGCAGTATTTT. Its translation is CAWDRLAGTDTQYF.